This T cell receptor beta chain comes out of a study of blood T cell repertoires in COVID-19. Using immunoSEQ multiplex PCR, the repertoire was profiled, and TCRdb retains in-frame clones only, with some absent. The sample shows 80,000 to 100,000 clones, approximately 82% of them seen only once. This CDR3 comprises 13 residues. V lost 6 bases and J 5 bases, leaving 11 bases between the germline ends. Germline CDR1 is MNHEY and CDR2 is SVGAGI. The rearrangement joins TRBV6-5 to TRBJ1-5; perhaps TRBD1 as D (6 bases). This receptor was identified in a man aged 65 to 79 with active or convalescent COVID-19. Material for sequencing was peripheral blood. The chain's CDR3 is CASRGQGDQPQHF. For the CDR3, the DNA is TGTGCCAGCAGGGGACAAGGGGATCAGCCCCAGCATTTT.